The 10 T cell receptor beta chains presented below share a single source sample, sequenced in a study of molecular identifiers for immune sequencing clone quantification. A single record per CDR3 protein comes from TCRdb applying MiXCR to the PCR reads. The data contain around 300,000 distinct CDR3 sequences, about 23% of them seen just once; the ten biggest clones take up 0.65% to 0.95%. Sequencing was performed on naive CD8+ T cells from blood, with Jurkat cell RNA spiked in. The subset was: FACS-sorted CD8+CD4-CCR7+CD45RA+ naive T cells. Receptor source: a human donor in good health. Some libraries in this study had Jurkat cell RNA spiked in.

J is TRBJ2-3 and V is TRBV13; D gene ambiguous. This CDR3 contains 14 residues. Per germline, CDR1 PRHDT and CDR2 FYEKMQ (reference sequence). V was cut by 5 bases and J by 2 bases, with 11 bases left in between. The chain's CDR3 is CASSPERVTDTQYF. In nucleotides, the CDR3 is TGTGCCAGCAGCCCCGAGAGAGTCACAGATACGCAGTATTTT.

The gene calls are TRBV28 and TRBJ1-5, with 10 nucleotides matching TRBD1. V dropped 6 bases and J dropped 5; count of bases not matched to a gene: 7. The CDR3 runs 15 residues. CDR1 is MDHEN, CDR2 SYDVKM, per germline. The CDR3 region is CASSERTGGDQPQHF. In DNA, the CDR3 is TGTGCCAGCAGCGAACGGACAGGGGGGGATCAGCCCCAGCATTTT.

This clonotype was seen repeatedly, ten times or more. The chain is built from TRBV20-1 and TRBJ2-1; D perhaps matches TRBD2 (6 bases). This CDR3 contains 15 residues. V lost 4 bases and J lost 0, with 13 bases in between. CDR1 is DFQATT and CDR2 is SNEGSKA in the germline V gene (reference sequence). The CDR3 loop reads CSATRRENSYNEQFF. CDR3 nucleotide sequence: TGCAGTGCTACAAGGCGGGAAAACTCCTACAATGAGCAGTTCTTC.

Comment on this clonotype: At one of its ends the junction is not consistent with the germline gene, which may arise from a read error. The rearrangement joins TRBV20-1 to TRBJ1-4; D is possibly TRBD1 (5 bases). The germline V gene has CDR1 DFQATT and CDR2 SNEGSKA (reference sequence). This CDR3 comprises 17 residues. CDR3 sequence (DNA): TGCAGTGTTCCCTCAGGGCCCCTACGGGCAACTAGTGAAAAACTGTTTTTT. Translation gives CSVPSGPLRATSEKLFF.

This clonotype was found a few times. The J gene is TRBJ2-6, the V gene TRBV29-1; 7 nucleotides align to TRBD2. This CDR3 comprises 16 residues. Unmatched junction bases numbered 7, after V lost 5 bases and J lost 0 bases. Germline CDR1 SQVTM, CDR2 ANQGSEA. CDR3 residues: CSVFWGGGSGANVLTF. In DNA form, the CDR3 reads TGCAGCGTTTTTTGGGGGGGGGGCTCTGGGGCCAACGTCCTGACTTTC.

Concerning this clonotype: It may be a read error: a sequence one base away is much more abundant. This CDR3 is CASSWTGGNTEAFF. CDR3 nucleotide sequence: TGTGCCAGCAGCTGGACAGGGGGGAACACTGAAGCTTTCTTT. V gene TRBV6-5 combines with J gene TRBJ1-1, with 10 nucleotides matching TRBD1. Germline lookup yields CDR1 MNHEY and CDR2 SVGAGI. V lost 6 bases, J lost 1 base, and 2 bases stayed unmatched. The CDR3 is made up of 14 amino acids.

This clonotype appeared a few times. The CDR3 protein is CASSVAGVGDTQYF. The CDR3 DNA is TGTGCCAGCAGCGTAGCGGGAGTCGGAGATACGCAGTATTTT. The rearrangement links TRBV9 to TRBJ2-3; a possible D gene is TRBD2 (6 bases). V was clipped by 0 bases and J by 5 bases, with 10 bases between them. Germline V gene data show CDR1 as SGDLS and CDR2 as YYNGEE. The CDR3 contains 14 residues.

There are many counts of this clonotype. The CDR3 loop is CASSLERWPPYEQYF. CDR3 bases: TGTGCCAGCAGCCTAGAACGGTGGCCCCCCTACGAGCAGTACTTC. The chain carries TRBV7-2 and TRBJ2-7; D gene unclear. Germline V CDR1 and CDR2: SGHTA, FQGNSA. The CDR3 consists of 15 residues. With 5 bases removed from V and 2 bases from J, the gap between germline ends came to 16 bases.

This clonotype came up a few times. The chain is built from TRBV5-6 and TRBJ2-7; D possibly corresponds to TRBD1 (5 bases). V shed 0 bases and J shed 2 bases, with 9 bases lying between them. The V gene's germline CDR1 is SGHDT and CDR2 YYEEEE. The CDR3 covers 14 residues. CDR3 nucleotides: TGTGCCAGCAGCTTGGTACAGGCTACCTACGAGCAGTACTTC. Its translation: CASSLVQATYEQYF.

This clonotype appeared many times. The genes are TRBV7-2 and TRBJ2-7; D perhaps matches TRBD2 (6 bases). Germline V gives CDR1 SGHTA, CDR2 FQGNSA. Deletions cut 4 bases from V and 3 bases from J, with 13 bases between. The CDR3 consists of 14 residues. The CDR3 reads CASSSTVGGYEQYF. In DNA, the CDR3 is TGTGCCAGCAGCTCCACGGTGGGGGGCTACGAGCAGTACTTC.